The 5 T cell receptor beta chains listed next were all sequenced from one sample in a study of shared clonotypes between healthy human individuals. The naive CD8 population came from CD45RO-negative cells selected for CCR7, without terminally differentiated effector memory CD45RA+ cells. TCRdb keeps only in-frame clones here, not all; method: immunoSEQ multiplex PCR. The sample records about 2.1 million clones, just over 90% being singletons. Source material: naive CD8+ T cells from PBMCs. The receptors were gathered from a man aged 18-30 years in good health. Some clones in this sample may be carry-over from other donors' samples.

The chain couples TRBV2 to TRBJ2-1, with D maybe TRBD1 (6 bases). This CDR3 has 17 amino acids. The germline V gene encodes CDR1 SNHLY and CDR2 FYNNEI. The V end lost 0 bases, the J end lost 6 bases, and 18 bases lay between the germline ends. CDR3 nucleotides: TGTGCCAGCAGTGAAGCAAAGCGCAGGGGCTTGAGCAATGAGCAGTTCTTC. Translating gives CASSEAKRRGLSNEQFF.

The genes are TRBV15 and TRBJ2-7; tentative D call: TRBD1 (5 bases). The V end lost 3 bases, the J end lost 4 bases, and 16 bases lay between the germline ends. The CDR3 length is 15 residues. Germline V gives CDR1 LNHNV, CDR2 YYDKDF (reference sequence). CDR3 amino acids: CATSSRTGSSYEQYF. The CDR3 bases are TGTGCCACCAGCAGTAGAACAGGTTCGTCGTACGAGCAGTACTTC.

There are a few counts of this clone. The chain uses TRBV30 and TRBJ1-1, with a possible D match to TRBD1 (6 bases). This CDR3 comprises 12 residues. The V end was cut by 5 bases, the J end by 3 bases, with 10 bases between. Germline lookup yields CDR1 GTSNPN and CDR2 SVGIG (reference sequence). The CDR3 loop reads CAWGQRYTEAFF. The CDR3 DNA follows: TGTGCCTGGGGACAGAGGTACACTGAAGCTTTCTTT.

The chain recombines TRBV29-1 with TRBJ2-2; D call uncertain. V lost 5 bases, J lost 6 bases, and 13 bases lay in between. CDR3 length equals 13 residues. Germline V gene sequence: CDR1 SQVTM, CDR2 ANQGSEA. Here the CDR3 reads CSVQMTGPGELFF. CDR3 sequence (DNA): TGCAGCGTTCAGATGACGGGCCCCGGGGAGCTGTTTTTT.

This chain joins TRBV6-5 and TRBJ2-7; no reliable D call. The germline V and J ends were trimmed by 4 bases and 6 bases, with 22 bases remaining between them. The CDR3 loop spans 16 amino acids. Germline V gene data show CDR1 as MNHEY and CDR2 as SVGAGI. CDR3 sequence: CASSSALIEPPLEQYF. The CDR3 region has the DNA TGTGCCAGCAGTTCAGCCTTAATTGAGCCTCCCCTCGAGCAGTACTTC.